Presented here are 28 T cell receptor beta chains from one specimen sequenced in a study of siplizumab effects on memory and regulatory T cells. Using immunoSEQ multiplex PCR, the repertoire was profiled, and TCRdb retains in-frame clones only, with some absent. Counted here are around 82,000 clones, roughly 93% occurring once; the ten biggest clones make up about 5%. The sequencing input was CD8+ T cells sorted from blood. These receptors were obtained from a human donor in good health.

The J gene is TRBJ2-1, the V gene TRBV28; 7 nucleotides align to TRBD1. This CDR3 region has 13 residues. The germline V gene encodes CDR1 MDHEN and CDR2 SYDVKM. V shed 3 bases and J 10 bases; nucleotides not matched to a gene: 6. CDR3 nucleotides: TGTGCCAGCAGTTTCTACAGGGGTAACGAGCAGTTCTTC. This sequence encodes CASSFYRGNEQFF.

This sequence joins TRBV13 and TRBJ1-1; TRBD1 aligns across 7 bases. The CDR3 extends over 18 amino acids. Unmatched junction bases numbered 15, after V lost 5 bases and J lost 0 bases. CDR1 is PRHDT, CDR2 FYEKMQ, per germline (reference sequence). CDR3 sequence (DNA): TGTGCCAGCAGCCCCCTTTCACAGGGGAGCTACATGAACACTGAAGCTTTCTTT. Its protein product is CASSPLSQGSYMNTEAFF. Full variable domain (rest looked up from reference TRBV13 and TRBJ1-1): AAGVIQSPRHLIKEKRETATLKCYPIPRHDTVYWYQQGPGQDPQFLISFYEKMQSDKGSIPDRFSAQQFSDYHSELNMSSLELGDSALYFCASSPLSQGSYMNTEAFFGQGTRLTVV.

In DNA form, the CDR3 reads TGTGCCAGCAGCGTAGATGTCGGATTTGAGGCGGGCTATGGCTACACCTTC. Residues: CASSVDVGFEAGYGYTF. The chain couples TRBV9 to TRBJ1-2, with D hard to call. Germline V CDR1 and CDR2: SGDLS, YYNGEE. The CDR3 is made up of 17 amino acids. V was clipped by 0 bases and J by 4 bases, with 19 bases between them. The variable domain in full, completed from reference TRBV9 and TRBJ1-2, reads DSGVTQTPKHLITATGQRVTLRCSPRSGDLSVYWYQQSLDQGLQFLIQYYNGEERAKGNILERFSAQQFPDLHSELNLSSLELGDSALYFCASSVDVGFEAGYGYTFGSGTRLTVV.

The chain joins TRBV6-1 to TRBJ2-7; D is possibly TRBD1 (5 bases). There are 15 residues in the CDR3. The V gene's germline CDR1 is MNHNS and CDR2 SASEGT. Deletions cut 6 bases from V and 4 bases from J, with 19 bases between. The CDR3 here is CASRSDGAGKYEQYF. The CDR3 DNA sequence: TGTGCCAGCAGGTCAGATGGGGCAGGGAAATACGAGCAGTACTTC.

The chain has TRBV19 and TRBJ2-3; D may be TRBD1 or TRBD2 (5 bases each). The germline V gene has CDR1 LNHDA and CDR2 SQIVND (reference sequence). The CDR3 has 16 amino acids. V lost 5 bases and J lost 2, with 17 bases in between. The CDR3 DNA sequence: TGTGCCAGTAGTGGACGGGACGGCCCTATCACAGATACGCAGTATTTT. Translating it yields CASSGRDGPITDTQYF.

The rearrangement links TRBV7-9 to TRBJ1-5; 9 nucleotides line up with TRBD1. Germline CDR1 is SEHNR and CDR2 is FQNEAQ (reference sequence). V gave up 5 bases and J gave up 1 base; unmatched junction bases: 3. The CDR3 is 15 amino acids. The CDR3 is CASSPGTGSNQPQHF. CDR3 DNA sequence: TGTGCCAGCAGCCCCGGGACAGGGAGCAATCAGCCCCAGCATTTT.

This rearrangement joins TRBV11-1 to TRBJ1-1; TRBD1 aligns across 7 bases. There are 14 residues in the CDR3. The junction had 3 bases not matched to a gene; V was cut back by 5 bases and J by 0 bases. Per the germline V gene, CDR1 is SGHAT and CDR2 is FQDESV (reference sequence). CDR3 DNA sequence: TGTGCCAGCAGCCAGGGGGGGGTGAACACTGAAGCTTTCTTT. This sequence encodes CASSQGGVNTEAFF. Complete variable domain (other parts from reference TRBV11-1 and TRBJ1-1): EAEVAQSPRYKITEKSQAVAFWCDPISGHATLYWYRQILGQGPELLVQFQDESVVDDSQLPKDRFSAERLKGVDSTLKIQPAELGDSAMYLCASSQGGVNTEAFFGQGTRLTVV.

V is TRBV28 and J is TRBJ2-1; TRBD2 matches at 9 bases. Germline CDR1 reads MDHEN; CDR2 reads SYDVKM. This CDR3 has 14 residues. Trimming removed 2 bases from V and 6 bases from J; junction bases left unmatched: 2. CDR3 nucleotide sequence: TGTGCCAGCAGTTTACTAGCGGGATTCAATGAGCAGTTCTTC. It encodes CASSLLAGFNEQFF.

The rearrangement joins TRBV4-1 to TRBJ2-7, with 9 nucleotides matching TRBD1. After removal of 4 bases from V and 3 bases from J, the junction contained 4 bases not matched to a gene. This CDR3 region has 14 residues. Germline CDR1 MGHRA, CDR2 YSYEKL. The CDR3 coding sequence is TGCGCCAGCAGCCCGGACAGGGGTTACTACGAGCAGTACTTC. Amino acid sequence: CASSPDRGYYEQYF.

The V call is TRBV6-1, the J call TRBJ2-3, with D possibly matching TRBD1 (6 bases). Germline V gene data show CDR1 as MNHNS and CDR2 as SASEGT. Trimming took 7 bases from V and 2 from J, leaving 13 bases between them. The CDR3 is 14 residues long. The CDR3 sequence: CASTRQEPTDTQYF. The CDR3, as DNA: TGTGCCAGCACCCGACAGGAGCCCACAGATACGCAGTATTTT.

This chain links TRBV2 with TRBJ1-4; D call uncertain. Germline CDR1 is SNHLY and CDR2 is FYNNEI. Trimming shortened V by 4 bases and J by 8 bases, and 14 bases separated the two germline ends. This CDR3 comprises 14 residues. CDR3 protein: CASSVEEREEKLFF. The CDR3 bases are TGTGCCAGCAGTGTAGAGGAGAGAGAAGAAAAACTGTTTTTT.

This chain joins TRBV4-1 and TRBJ2-3, with D possibly being TRBD1 (6 bases). The germline gives CDR1 MGHRA, CDR2 YSYEKL. The CDR3 has 14 residues. Between the trimmed V and J ends, which lost 9 bases and 4 bases, there was a span of 17 bases. In DNA, the CDR3 is TGCGCCAGTCGGGTGGGACAACTCCCAGATACGCAGTATTTT. This gives the protein CASRVGQLPDTQYF.

The J gene is TRBJ1-1, the V gene TRBV6-6, with TRBD1 as a possible D gene (6 bases). V shed 5 bases and J shed 4 bases, with 14 bases lying between them. CDR3 length: 14 amino acids. CDR1 and CDR2 (germline): MNHNY, SVGAGI (reference sequence). This chain's CDR3 is CASSHPGEGTEAFF. CDR3 bases: TGTGCCAGCAGTCACCCAGGGGAGGGCACTGAAGCTTTCTTT.

This rearrangement joins TRBV2 to TRBJ2-7; D might be TRBD1 or TRBD2, each matching 5 bases. Germline CDR1 reads SNHLY; CDR2 reads FYNNEI. V gave up 10 bases and J gave up 9 bases, with 19 bases separating them. The CDR3 sequence is 12 residues long. For the CDR3, the DNA is TGTGCCACCCGGGACCCTTCAGTCGGGCAGTACTTC. The encoded protein is CATRDPSVGQYF.

V usage is TRBV2 and J usage is TRBJ2-3; no reliable D call. CDR3 size: 12 residues. V was cut by 7 bases and J by 6 bases, with 11 bases left in between. Germline CDR1 SNHLY, CDR2 FYNNEI. The CDR3 region is CASTPSVDTQYF. CDR3 nucleotides: TGTGCCAGCACTCCATCCGTTGATACGCAGTATTTT.

This chain joins TRBV7-8 and TRBJ2-2, with 9 bases identical to TRBD1. The CDR3 totals 16 residues. Germline values: CDR1 SGHVS, CDR2 FQNEAQ. The V gene end was trimmed by 2 bases and the J gene end by 4 bases; junction bases not matched to a gene: 5. The CDR3 spells CASSLPGQGITGELFF. The CDR3 nucleotides are TGTGCCAGCAGCTTACCGGGACAGGGTATCACCGGGGAGCTGTTTTTT.

In the case of this clone: Other DNA sequences from this sample encode an identical CDR3 as well. V and J are TRBV5-4 and TRBJ2-7; D gene unclear. This CDR3 spans 12 amino acids. Trimming stripped 4 bases from V and 4 bases from J, with 9 bases between. CDR1 is SGHNT and CDR2 is YYREEE in the germline V gene (reference sequence). CDR3 in DNA: TGTGCCAGCAGCCCTGGATCTTACGAGCAGTACTTC. Translated: CASSPGSYEQYF.

The chain is built from TRBV7-2 and TRBJ2-2; TRBD1 aligns across 7 bases. Per the germline V gene, CDR1 is SGHTA and CDR2 is FQGNSA. The CDR3 runs to 18 residues. The V segment lost 5 bases and the J segment 3 bases; nucleotides outside the gene matches: 15. The CDR3 region has the DNA TGTGCCAGCAGCCCAACACCCCCCCTGGGACAGTACACCGGGGAGCTGTTTTTT. Translated: CASSPTPPLGQYTGELFF.

The chain combines TRBV4-3 with TRBJ1-1; TRBD1 is a possible D gene (6 bases). The V end was cut by 0 bases, the J end by 0 bases, with 14 bases between. Germline CDR1 LGHNA, CDR2 YSLEER. The CDR3 loop spans 17 amino acids. The CDR3 loop is CASSQEFGQSMNTEAFF. For the CDR3, the DNA is TGCGCCAGCAGCCAAGAGTTTGGACAGAGCATGAACACTGAAGCTTTCTTT.

The genes are TRBV5-4 and TRBJ2-1; 8 bases map to TRBD1. The junction had 5 bases not matched to a gene; V was cut back by 5 bases and J by 4 bases. The CDR3 has 14 residues. The germline V gene encodes CDR1 SGHNT and CDR2 YYREEE (reference sequence). The CDR3 bases are TGTGCCAGCAGACCCGGGACAGGTTACAATGAGCAGTTCTTC. It is translated as CASRPGTGYNEQFF.

This chain links TRBV7-6 with TRBJ2-1; 9 nucleotides agree with TRBD1. CDR3 length: 15 amino acids. Germline lookup yields CDR1 SGHVS and CDR2 FNYEAQ. The junction had 7 bases not matched to a gene; V was cut back by 6 bases and J by 4 bases. The CDR3 DNA follows: TGTGCCAGCAGTCTAACAGGGGGCCCTTACAATGAGCAGTTCTTC. Translated: CASSLTGGPYNEQFF.

The CDR3 bases are TGTGCCAGCAGTTACACGGGGGACCCCTTGGGTGAGCAGTTCTTC. This sequence encodes CASSYTGDPLGEQFF. The chain carries TRBV6-6 and TRBJ2-1, with D perhaps TRBD2 (6 bases). This CDR3 region has 15 residues. V was clipped by 2 bases and J by 9 bases, with 17 bases between them. Germline CDR1 is MNHNY and CDR2 is SVGAGI (reference sequence).

This clone was observed a few times. The V gene is TRBV7-2, the J gene TRBJ2-5; D uncertain. The V end lost 5 bases, the J end lost 4 bases, and 8 bases lay between the germline ends. The CDR3 runs 12 residues. From germline, CDR1 is SGHTA and CDR2 FQGNSA. Here the CDR3 DNA reads TGTGCCAGCAGCCTACCATCAGAGACCCAGTACTTC. Translating it yields CASSLPSETQYF.

The chain recombines TRBV19 with TRBJ1-5; unclear D gene. The CDR3 is 15 residues long. The germline CDR1 and CDR2 sequences are LNHDA and SQIVND (reference sequence). The V gene lost 1 base and the J gene lost 0 bases, with 7 bases spanning the gap. This CDR3 is CASSIVGDSNQPQHF. The CDR3 region has the DNA TGTGCCAGTAGTATAGTGGGCGATAGCAATCAGCCCCAGCATTTT.

This chain links TRBV4-3 with TRBJ2-6, with a possible D match to TRBD2 (6 bases). The ends were cut back, 0 bases at V and 4 bases at J, with 13 bases in the middle. The CDR3 runs to 17 residues. Germline V lookup: CDR1 LGHNA, CDR2 YSLEER. In DNA form, the CDR3 reads TGCGCCAGCAGCCAAGAATCGGGACTGTGGGGGGCCAACGTCCTGACTTTC. Translation gives CASSQESGLWGANVLTF.

This rearrangement joins TRBV2 to TRBJ1-6; D remains unclear. The V end lost 6 bases, the J end lost 7 bases, and 13 bases lay between the germline ends. Germline CDR1 SNHLY, CDR2 FYNNEI. The CDR3 spans 14 residues. The CDR3 region is CASRENVGNSPLHF. CDR3 nucleotide sequence: TGTGCCAGCAGAGAGAACGTGGGGAATTCACCCCTCCACTTT.

The V gene is TRBV5-8, the J gene TRBJ2-5; D gene uncertain. Germline V gene lookup returns CDR1 SGHTS and CDR2 YDEGEE. V was clipped by 3 bases and J by 0 bases, with 9 bases between them. The CDR3 has 14 residues. CDR3 DNA sequence: TGTGCCAGCAGCTCAACATCGTACCAAGAGACCCAGTACTTC. Translation gives CASSSTSYQETQYF.

V and J are TRBV11-2 and TRBJ1-1; D is uncertain. The CDR3 consists of 13 residues. The V end was cut by 5 bases, the J end by 4 bases, with 11 bases between. CDR1 is SGHAT and CDR2 is FQNNGV in the germline V gene. Written as DNA, the CDR3 is TGTGCCAGCAGCCTAATGACGGGCACTGAAGCTTTCTTT. The encoded protein is CASSLMTGTEAFF.